This TCR beta chain is from a study of blood T cell repertoires in COVID-19. Across the whole study: Samples representing acute and convalescent COVID-19 were sourced from the United States, Italy and Spain. PBMCs, B-cell-depleted T cells, or T cells were the source of the cDNA or gDNA that made up the material.

The V gene's germline CDR1 is MGHRA and CDR2 YSYEKL. This CDR3 is 16 amino acids long. Between the trimmed V and J ends, which lost 3 bases and 1 base, there was a span of 13 bases. There are a few counts of this clone. Some clones are missing from TCRdb's copy, which holds only in-frame ones; the method was immunoSEQ multiplex PCR. The repertoire has 200,000 or so clones, 75% to 85% of them found once; the top ten carry nearly 7.5%. Clinical history reported by participants formed the basis on which cohorts were assigned. This receptor was obtained from a woman aged 40 to 50 with acute COVID-19. The sequenced sample consisted of PBMCs or T cells enriched from blood (not recorded which). The chain uses TRBV4-1 and TRBJ1-3, with a weak D call TRBD1 (6 bases). CDR3 in amino acids: CASSQENRVSGNTIYF. DNA of the CDR3: TGCGCCAGCAGCCAGGAAAACAGGGTTTCTGGAAACACCATATATTTT.